This passage covers 24 T cell receptor beta chains from one sample sequenced in a study of molecular identifiers for immune sequencing clone quantification. TCRdb re-called the PCR reads with MiXCR, one entry per CDR3 protein. The sample shows 460,000 or so distinct CDR3 sequences, over 20% of them seen only once. The sequenced sample was naive CD8+ T cells from blood, with Jurkat cell RNA spiked in. Subset described: FACS-sorted CD8+CD4-CCR7+CD45RA+ naive T cells. All receptors derive from a human donor in good health. Some libraries in this study had Jurkat cell RNA spiked in.

This clonotype was picked up a small number of times. A much larger clone is a single base away; this may be a read error. The rearrangement uses TRBV29-1 and TRBJ2-4, with 13 bases that match TRBD2. Germline CDR1 and CDR2: SQVTM and ANQGSEA. This CDR3 is built from 16 residues. The junction had 17 bases not matched to a gene; V was cut back by 6 bases and J by 12 bases. The CDR3 DNA reads TGCAGCGTGGACGAAGAACCCGGGACTAGCGGGGTCACTCAGTACTTC. Protein sequence: CSVDEEPGTSGVTQYF.

This clonotype occurred many times. The chain carries TRBV29-1 and TRBJ2-7; tentatively, D is TRBD1 or TRBD2 (5 bases each). The V end lost 8 bases, the J end lost 6 bases, and 17 bases lay between the germline ends. CDR1 is SQVTM and CDR2 is ANQGSEA in the germline V gene. This CDR3 spans 12 amino acids. The CDR3 here is CSTRVGESEQYF. CDR3 coding DNA: TGCAGCACCCGGGTAGGGGAGAGCGAGCAGTACTTC.

The chain is built from TRBV27 and TRBJ2-5; D gene ambiguous. This CDR3 has 13 amino acids. Germline V gene data show CDR1 as MNHEY and CDR2 as SMNVEV (reference sequence). The V gene lost 3 bases and the J gene lost 5 bases, with 10 bases spanning the gap. The CDR3: CASSFGIRETQYF. Here the CDR3 DNA reads TGTGCCAGCAGTTTCGGTATAAGGGAGACCCAGTACTTC.

This clonotype was seen only a few times. This chain uses TRBV6-4 with TRBJ1-5, with D possibly TRBD1 on 5 matching bases. This CDR3 comprises 14 residues. Germline V gives CDR1 MRHNA, CDR2 SNTAGT. V gave up 5 bases and J gave up 5 bases, with 13 bases separating them. The CDR3 loop is CASSKGHPYQPQHF. The CDR3 nucleotides read TGTGCCAGCAGTAAAGGACACCCCTATCAGCCCCAGCATTTT.

Details on this clonotype: Mismatch with germline at one junction end may stem from a read error. The chain is built from TRBV12-3 or TRBV12-4 and TRBJ2-3; no clear D gene. This CDR3 has 11 amino acids. Here the CDR3 reads CGSSNTDTQYF. CDR3 in DNA: TGTGGCAGCAGCAACACAGATACGCAGTATTTT.

This clonotype was picked up a small number of times. This chain joins TRBV6-5 and TRBJ2-5; tentatively, D is TRBD1 or TRBD2 (5 bases each). V gave up 2 bases and J gave up 2 bases, with 9 bases separating them. The CDR3 length is 14 residues. The V gene's germline CDR1 is MNHEY and CDR2 SVGAGI. The CDR3 nucleotides read TGTGCCAGCAGTTACGGGGGAATACAAGAGACCCAGTACTTC. Protein product: CASSYGGIQETQYF.

This clonotype was seen only once. The chain joins TRBV6-5 to TRBJ2-7; 7 bases match TRBD1. Losses at the gene ends were 5 bases for V and 5 bases for J; bases not matched to a gene: 12. Looked up from germline, CDR1 is MNHEY and CDR2 is SVGAGI. CDR3 length: 15 residues. The CDR3 sequence: CASSPDRTTSDEQYF. The CDR3 DNA follows: TGTGCCAGCAGTCCGGACAGGACGACTTCGGACGAGCAGTACTTC.

This clonotype was counted once. Possible read error: a much larger clone is one base away. The chain joins TRBV7-9 to TRBJ2-2; D might be TRBD1 or TRBD2, each matching 5 bases. The CDR3 spans 15 residues. CDR1 and CDR2 from the germline V gene are SEHNR and FQNEAQ (reference sequence). V was shortened by 4 bases and J by 2 bases, with 11 bases between the two germline ends. CDR3 in amino acids: CASSSRDANTGELFF. CDR3 in DNA: TGTGCCAGCAGCTCCCGGGACGCCAACACCGGGGAGCTGTTTTTT.

This clonotype was seen many times. The genes are TRBV7-9 and TRBJ2-3; TRBD1 agrees at 10 bases. The CDR3 runs to 12 residues. The junction had 7 bases not matched to a gene; V was cut back by 5 bases and J by 14 bases. CDR1 SEHNR and CDR2 FQNEAQ come from the germline V gene (reference sequence). The CDR3 reads CASSLSDRGLYF. The CDR3 bases are TGTGCCAGCAGCCTCTCCGACAGGGGGCTGTATTTT.

This clonotype was counted many times. The chain recombines TRBV30 with TRBJ1-1; D uncertain. Trimming took off 0 bases at V and 7 bases at J, with 9 bases between the two ends. The CDR3 has 12 amino acids. Looked up from germline, CDR1 is GTSNPN and CDR2 is SVGIG (reference sequence). The CDR3: CAWSVLGYEAFF. Written as DNA, the CDR3 is TGTGCCTGGAGTGTACTGGGGTATGAAGCTTTCTTT.

The V gene is TRBV14, the J gene TRBJ1-1; D gene unclear. V was trimmed by 5 bases and J by 13 bases, leaving 26 bases between them. Germline values: CDR1 SGHDN, CDR2 FVKESK. This CDR3 contains 15 residues. Here the CDR3 reads CASSEHSTESFPGFF. The CDR3, as DNA: TGTGCCAGCAGCGAACACTCCACAGAAAGTTTCCCAGGTTTCTTT.

This clonotype has at least ten counts. The chain recombines TRBV6-5 with TRBJ2-3; tentatively, D is TRBD1 or TRBD2 (5 bases each). The CDR3 runs to 14 residues. Germline V gene lookup returns CDR1 MNHEY and CDR2 SVGAGI. V was pared by 2 bases and J by 6 bases, with 12 bases between. CDR3 coding DNA: TGTGCCAGCAGTTACGTCGGGACCCCCGATACGCAGTATTTT. Translation gives CASSYVGTPDTQYF.

The rearrangement joins TRBV20-1 to TRBJ1-1; a weak D match, TRBD1 (6 bases). V lost 0 bases, J lost 6 bases, and 11 bases lay in between. The length of the CDR3 is 13 residues. Germline-derived CDR1 and CDR2 are DFQATT and SNEGSKA (reference sequence). CDR3 in DNA: TGCAGTGCTAGAGATCTTCGGGGGCCTGAAGCTTTCTTT. Translating it yields CSARDLRGPEAFF.

A remark on this clonotype: A junction end diverges from the germline sequence, so it may reflect a read error. The chain is built from TRBV27 and TRBJ1-5, with D possibly matching TRBD1 (5 bases). The CDR3 has 13 amino acids. The V gene's germline CDR1 is MNHEY and CDR2 SMNVEV (reference sequence). CDR3: CASSLGPYQPLHF. CDR3 DNA sequence: TGTGCCAGCAGTTTGGGACCGTATCAGCCCCTGCATTTT.

This clonotype occurred many times. This CDR3 reads CAWSERLNTGELFF. The DNA of the CDR3 is TGTGCCTGGAGTGAACGGCTCAACACCGGGGAGCTGTTTTTT. The V call is TRBV30, the J call TRBJ2-2, with D uncertain. CDR3 length: 14 residues. Germline values: CDR1 GTSNPN, CDR2 SVGIG (reference sequence). With 1 base removed from V and 2 bases from J, the gap between germline ends came to 8 bases.

A word on this clonotype: A read error may account for a junction end that differs from germline. The chain carries TRBV19 and TRBJ2-3; 7 bases match TRBD2. From germline, CDR1 is LNHDA and CDR2 SQIVND (reference sequence). The length of the CDR3 is 15 residues. CDR3 sequence reads: CASSMSQRGTDTQCF. CDR3 DNA: TGTGCCAGTAGTATGAGCCAGCGGGGCACAGATACGCAGTGTTTT.

This clonotype was counted between two and nine times. This sequence joins TRBV20-1 and TRBJ2-7, with a weak D call TRBD2 (6 bases). Deletions cut 5 bases from V and 0 bases from J, with 14 bases between. The CDR3 sequence is 14 residues long. The germline gives CDR1 DFQATT, CDR2 SNEGSKA (reference sequence). The CDR3 spells CSAQRASLSYEQYF. The CDR3 nucleotides are TGCAGTGCTCAGCGGGCCTCGCTCTCCTACGAGCAGTACTTC.

Remarks on this clonotype: A read error may produce the germline difference seen at one junction end. The chain carries TRBV14 and TRBJ1-3, with unresolved D. CDR1 SGHDN and CDR2 FVKESK come from the germline V gene. This CDR3 comprises 16 residues. The CDR3 protein is CASSQDGSISGDTIYF. CDR3 nucleotide sequence: TGTGCCAGCAGCCAAGATGGGTCGATCTCTGGAGACACCATATATTTT.

J is TRBJ2-5 and V is TRBV7-9; D is undetermined. CDR3 size: 13 residues. V gave up 1 base and J gave up 4 bases, with 7 bases separating them. Germline CDR1 and CDR2: SEHNR and FQNEAQ (reference sequence). CDR3 sequence (DNA): TGTGCCAGCAGCTTAGGCCAGTTAGAGACCCAGTACTTC. This sequence encodes CASSLGQLETQYF.

The V gene is TRBV12-3 or TRBV12-4, the J gene TRBJ1-2, with D maybe TRBD1 (6 bases). The CDR3 runs 15 residues. Trimming removed 5 bases from V and 3 bases from J, with 16 bases in between. The CDR3 spells CASSPNIRGYYGYTF. CDR3 coding DNA: TGTGCCAGCAGTCCGAACATCAGGGGTTACTATGGCTACACCTTC.

This clonotype occurred many times. The genes are TRBV7-9 and TRBJ2-7; TRBD2 agrees at 7 bases. The CDR3 covers 16 residues. Per germline, CDR1 SEHNR and CDR2 FQNEAQ (reference sequence). Trimming cost V 2 bases and J 3 bases; bases outside gene matches: 10. The CDR3 DNA reads TGTGCCAGCAGCTTACCTCACGGGGCTAGCGGCTACGAGCAGTACTTC. Its translation is CASSLPHGASGYEQYF.

This clonotype was picked up a small number of times. The chain has TRBV9 and TRBJ2-6; D gene uncertain. This CDR3 is 13 amino acids long. V was cut by 4 bases and J by 2 bases, with 4 bases left in between. The germline V gene has CDR1 SGDLS and CDR2 YYNGEE. CDR3 nucleotides: TGTGCCAGCAGCAATACTGGGGCCAACGTCCTGACTTTC. It encodes CASSNTGANVLTF.

This clonotype was detected many times. The rearrangement links TRBV14 to TRBJ2-3; 8 positions match TRBD2. Trimming at V came to 5 bases and at J to 0 bases, leaving 7 bases not matched to a gene. Germline CDR1 is SGHDN and CDR2 is FVKESK. The CDR3 contains 16 residues. CDR3 sequence (DNA): TGTGCCAGCAGCACACTAGCGGTTTCTAGCACAGATACGCAGTATTTT. This codes for CASSTLAVSSTDTQYF. Combining the CDR3 with reference TRBV14 and TRBJ2-3 gives the whole variable domain EAGVTQFPSHSVIEKGQTVTLRCDPISGHDNLYWYRRVMGKEIKFLLHFVKESKQDESGMPNNRFLAERTGGTYSTLKVQPAELEDSGVYFCASSTLAVSSTDTQYFGPGTRLTVL.

In its sample, this clonotype was seen many times. This chain connects TRBV11-2 to TRBJ2-1; 12 bases align to TRBD2. This CDR3 is built from 16 residues. V dropped 3 bases and J dropped 9; count of bases not matched to a gene: 9. The germline gives CDR1 SGHAT, CDR2 FQNNGV. CDR3 region: CASSLGTSGGTTEQFF. In nucleotides, the CDR3 is TGTGCCAGCAGCTTGGGAACTAGCGGGGGGACCACTGAGCAGTTCTTC. The variable domain in full, with the rest retrieved from reference TRBV11-2 and TRBJ2-1, is EAGVAQSPRYKIIEKRQSVAFWCNPISGHATLYWYQQILGQGPKLLIQFQNNGVVDDSQLPKDRFSAERLKGVDSTLKIQPAKLEDSAVYLCASSLGTSGGTTEQFFGPGTRLTVL.